This passage covers 7 T cell receptor beta chains from one sample sequenced in a study of blood T cell repertoires in COVID-19. Clones were read by immunoSEQ multiplex PCR, and TCRdb kept only the in-frame ones, dropping some. Of more than 150,000 clones listed, 70% to 85% are singletons. The sequenced material came from peripheral blood. The receptors stem from a woman of 80 years or more with acute or convalescent COVID-19.

The V call is TRBV23-1, the J call TRBJ1-5; possible D gene TRBD1, 5 bases. TRBV23-1 is labeled an ORF, and its function is uncertain. There are 19 residues in the CDR3. With 2 bases removed from V and 2 bases from J, the gap between germline ends came to 22 bases. CDR3 nucleotide sequence: TGCGCCAGCAGTCAAGGGGGGGACGGAGTAACTTGGGGCAATCAGCCCCAGCATTTT. Its translation: CASSQGGDGVTWGNQPQHF.

The chain couples TRBV6-1 to TRBJ2-1, with D possibly being TRBD2 (6 bases). Looked up from germline, CDR1 is MNHNS and CDR2 is SASEGT. This CDR3 has 15 amino acids. Trimming removed 1 base from V and 11 bases from J, with 18 bases in between. The CDR3 nucleotides read TGTGCCAGCAGTGAAGTGTTCCGGGACTCCGACCAGCAGTTCTTC. Translation: CASSEVFRDSDQQFF.

The chain carries TRBV30 and TRBJ1-4; D is possibly TRBD1 (5 bases). This CDR3 contains 15 residues. Germline CDR1 GTSNPN, CDR2 SVGIG (reference sequence). The V gene lost 2 bases and the J gene lost 9 bases, with 19 bases spanning the gap. CDR3 loop: CAWSPSGLPAQKLFF. The DNA of the CDR3 is TGTGCCTGGAGTCCATCGGGACTGCCAGCGCAAAAACTGTTTTTT.

The V call is TRBV6-5, the J call TRBJ1-2; D possibly corresponds to TRBD1 (5 bases). The V and J ends lost 1 base and 6 bases respectively, with 12 bases between them. The CDR3 extends over 14 amino acids. Looked up from germline, CDR1 is MNHEY and CDR2 is SVGAGI. The DNA of the CDR3 is TGTGCCAGCAGTTACTTTTCAGGGAAGGATGGCTACACCTTC. Translation: CASSYFSGKDGYTF.

The chain employs TRBV27 and TRBJ1-5, with D tentatively TRBD1 (6 bases). The CDR3 loop spans 15 amino acids. Trimming took 4 bases from V and 2 from J, leaving 12 bases between them. Germline CDR1 MNHEY, CDR2 SMNVEV (reference sequence). The CDR3 spells CASSSGTMGNQPQHF. The CDR3 DNA reads as TGTGCCAGCAGTTCCGGGACAATGGGCAATCAGCCCCAGCATTTT.

This chain joins TRBV5-1 and TRBJ2-2; D is possibly TRBD2 (6 bases). The CDR3 totals 14 residues. Germline assignment: CDR1 SGHRS and CDR2 YFSETQ. V was cut by 7 bases and J by 1 base, with 11 bases left in between. CDR3 nucleotides: TGCGCCAGCGGGTCGGGGGAGAACACCGGGGAGCTGTTTTTT. Amino acid sequence: CASGSGENTGELFF.

In this sample, this clone turned up a few times. The chain is built from TRBV7-9 and TRBJ2-7, with 16 bases lining up with TRBD2. CDR1 is SEHNR, CDR2 FQNEAQ, per germline (reference sequence). V dropped 6 bases and J dropped 4; count of bases not matched to a gene: 12. The CDR3 consists of 18 residues. CDR3 in amino acids: CASRATGTSGRAQYEQYF. CDR3 coding DNA: TGTGCCAGCAGAGCCACCGGGACTAGCGGGAGGGCCCAATACGAGCAGTACTTC.